A single sample gave rise to the 13 T cell receptor beta chains below, sequenced in a study of T cells in tuberculosis. Assay: immunoSEQ multiplex PCR; the TCRdb copy retains only in-frame clones and omits some. The profile shows over 30,000 clones, about nine tenths of them singletons. The specimen sequenced was PBMCs. The source of these receptors is a donor aged 10-30 years with latent tuberculosis or without tuberculosis infection. Some clones in this sample may be carry-over from other donors' samples.

The V gene is TRBV18, the J gene TRBJ1-2; 7 bases match TRBD1. V lost 3 bases and J lost 6; bases outside the gene matches: 10. Germline V lookup: CDR1 KGHSH, CDR2 LQKENI. CDR3 length: 15 amino acids. The CDR3, as DNA: TGTGCCAGCTCACCCCTGGAGGAGGGGGCAAATGGCTACACCTTC. Translated, it gives CASSPLEEGANGYTF.

The V and J genes are TRBV14 and TRBJ2-7, with no clear D. From germline, CDR1 is SGHDN and CDR2 FVKESK. Trimming cost V 2 bases and J 1 base, with 3 bases left between them. The CDR3 consists of 12 residues. The CDR3 DNA sequence: TGTGCCAGCAGCCAAACATCCTACGAGCAGTACTTC. It is translated as CASSQTSYEQYF.

The chain carries TRBV2 and TRBJ2-6, with D unclear. The V and J ends lost 5 bases and 5 bases respectively, with 4 bases between them. This CDR3 has 12 residues. Germline CDR1 reads SNHLY; CDR2 reads FYNNEI. Here the CDR3 reads CASSYRANVLTF. CDR3 nucleotide sequence: TGTGCCAGCAGTTACAGGGCCAACGTCCTGACTTTC.

CDR3 residues: CASSIPLTSGGYTF. In DNA, the CDR3 is TGTGCCAGTAGTATACCCCTGACCTCGGGGGGCTACACCTTC. The rearrangement uses TRBV19 and TRBJ1-2, with D unresolved. CDR1 and CDR2 from the germline V gene are LNHDA and SQIVND (reference sequence). The CDR3 loop spans 14 amino acids. V was clipped by 2 bases and J by 8 bases, with 15 bases between them.

The J gene is TRBJ2-3, the V gene TRBV19; D is undetermined. Germline V gives CDR1 LNHDA, CDR2 SQIVND (reference sequence). The V and J ends lost 5 bases and 3 bases respectively, with 6 bases between them. There are 12 residues in the CDR3. The CDR3 loop is CASSAGTDTQYF. The CDR3 nucleotides read TGTGCCAGTAGTGCAGGTACAGATACGCAGTATTTT.

V gene TRBV2 combines with J gene TRBJ1-1; D possibly corresponds to TRBD1 (5 bases). The V end was cut by 7 bases, the J end by 0 bases, with 15 bases between. Germline CDR1 and CDR2: SNHLY and FYNNEI. CDR3 length equals 15 residues. The CDR3 reads CASMGGMRMNTEAFF. The CDR3 DNA reads TGTGCCAGCATGGGGGGTATGAGGATGAACACTGAAGCTTTCTTT.

This chain joins TRBV29-1 and TRBJ2-2, with TRBD1 identical over 12 bases. Unmatched junction bases numbered 5, after V lost 5 bases and J lost 1 base. CDR1 is SQVTM and CDR2 is ANQGSEA in the germline V gene. The length of the CDR3 is 16 residues. The CDR3 DNA is TGCAGCGTTCCGGGACAGGGGGCTATGAACACCGGGGAGCTGTTTTTT. It translates to CSVPGQGAMNTGELFF.

V is TRBV5-5 and J is TRBJ2-5, with a possible D match to TRBD2 (6 bases). The length of the CDR3 is 14 residues. Between the trimmed V and J ends, which lost 5 bases and 5 bases, there was a span of 16 bases. CDR1 SGHKS and CDR2 YYEKEE come from the germline V gene (reference sequence). The CDR3 bases are TGTGCCAGCAGTTTATGGGGGGAGGTGGAGACCCAGTACTTC. This encodes CASSLWGEVETQYF.

This clone turned up a few times. The chain links TRBV2 to TRBJ2-7, with D possibly being TRBD1 (7 bases). V lost 5 bases and J 6 bases, leaving 14 bases between the germline ends. The CDR3 is 13 amino acids. Germline V gene data show CDR1 as SNHLY and CDR2 as FYNNEI. The chain's CDR3 is CASSTGRDSEQYF. The CDR3 bases are TGTGCCAGCAGTACCGGGCGGGACAGCGAGCAGTACTTC.

This clone was detected only a few times. The CDR3 is CAGDSFNTEAFF. The CDR3 coding sequence is TGTGCCGGTGACAGTTTTAACACTGAAGCTTTCTTT. The rearrangement links TRBV30 to TRBJ1-1; D is possibly TRBD1 (5 bases). The V end was cut by 8 bases, the J end by 2 bases, with 12 bases between. CDR3 size: 12 residues. Germline CDR1 reads GTSNPN; CDR2 reads SVGIG (reference sequence). Filled out from reference TRBV30 and TRBJ1-1, the complete variable domain reads SQTIHQWPATLVQPVGSPLSLECTVEGTSNPNLYWYRQAAGRGLQLLFYSVGIGQISSEVPQNLSASRPQDRQFILSSKKLLLSDSGFYLCAGDSFNTEAFFGQGTRLTVV.

V and J are TRBV4-2 and TRBJ2-7; 7 bases line up with TRBD1. With 4 bases clipped from V and 0 bases from J, the junction kept 9 bases outside the gene matches. The CDR3 is 16 residues long. CDR1 is LGHNA and CDR2 is YNFKEQ in the germline V gene. CDR3 region: CASSRVATGVSYEQYF. Written as DNA, the CDR3 is TGTGCCAGCAGCCGCGTTGCAACAGGGGTCTCCTACGAGCAGTACTTC.

V and J are TRBV4-2 and TRBJ2-1; 8 nucleotides agree with TRBD1. Germline CDR1 LGHNA, CDR2 YNFKEQ. This CDR3 has 15 residues. V was clipped by 3 bases and J by 5 bases; unmatched bases: 6. The CDR3 is CASSHPGQANNEQFF. In DNA form, the CDR3 reads TGTGCCAGCAGCCACCCGGGACAGGCGAACAATGAGCAGTTCTTC.

The chain combines TRBV6-5 with TRBJ1-5; unclear D gene. The CDR3 covers 13 residues. V lost 6 bases, J lost 0 bases, and 6 bases lay in between. The germline CDR1 and CDR2 sequences are MNHEY and SVGAGI. This chain's CDR3 is CASSEVSNQPQHF. The CDR3 DNA is TGTGCCAGCAGCGAGGTTAGCAATCAGCCCCAGCATTTT.